The entry below describes one T cell receptor beta chain. This sample stems from a study of T cell changes during pregnancy in multiple sclerosis. Assay: immunoSEQ multiplex PCR; the TCRdb copy retains only in-frame clones and omits some. This table holds around 62,000 clones, 80% to 95% found once. V was clipped by 6 bases and J by 2 bases; unmatched bases: 5. From germline, CDR1 is KGHSH and CDR2 LQKENI. The CDR3 length is 15 residues. The rearrangement uses TRBV18 and TRBJ2-3; 10 bases line up with TRBD2. The sequenced sample was peripheral blood, obtained in the second trimester of pregnancy. The sequence came from a female donor in good health, enrolled as a control in a pregnancy study. The CDR3 protein is CASSSLAGVTDTQYF. CDR3 DNA: TGTGCCAGCTCGTCCCTAGCGGGGGTCACAGATACGCAGTATTTT.